One and the same sample provided the 17 T cell receptor beta chains below, sequenced in a study of PD-1 blockade in classical Hodgkin lymphoma. The assay was immunoSEQ multiplex PCR, and TCRdb's table has in-frame clones only and misses some. The sample shows tens of thousands of clones, 75% to 90% of them seen only once. All the patients suffered relapse after autologous stem cell transplantation, and brentuximab vedotin exposure differed. The sequences come from peripheral blood mononuclear cells (PBMCs), collected at baseline. The source is a human donor with classical Hodgkin lymphoma.

J is TRBJ2-7 and V is TRBV7-8; no reliable D call. Germline CDR1 SGHVS, CDR2 FQNEAQ. This CDR3 has 16 amino acids. Trimming left V 5 bases short and J 4 bases short, with 21 bases between. CDR3 amino acids: CASSHPAPGSSYEQYF. The DNA of the CDR3 is TGTGCCAGCAGCCATCCGGCCCCGGGTTCCTCTTACGAGCAGTACTTC.

This chain joins TRBV10-3 and TRBJ1-1; no definite D call. This CDR3 is built from 14 residues. The V gene's germline CDR1 is ENHRY and CDR2 SYGVKD. Between the trimmed V and J ends, which lost 0 bases and 2 bases, there was a span of 7 bases. The CDR3 DNA follows: TGTGCCATCAGTGAGTCGCTGACTAACACTGAAGCTTTCTTT. It specifies CAISESLTNTEAFF.

V gene TRBV28 combines with J gene TRBJ1-2, with D possibly being TRBD1 (5 bases). In germline, CDR1 is MDHEN, CDR2 SYDVKM. With 3 bases removed from V and 4 bases from J, the gap between germline ends came to 15 bases. The CDR3 extends over 15 amino acids. CDR3: CASSFWDAGPYGYTF. The CDR3 coding sequence is TGTGCCAGCAGTTTTTGGGACGCAGGTCCCTATGGCTACACCTTC.

The rearrangement links TRBV19 to TRBJ2-2, with TRBD2 matching 7 bases. The CDR3 has 15 residues. The V gene's germline CDR1 is LNHDA and CDR2 SQIVND (reference sequence). V lost 9 bases and J lost 0; bases outside the gene matches: 7. The CDR3 sequence: CASLREGPNTGELFF. The DNA of the CDR3 is TGTGCCAGCCTTAGGGAGGGCCCGAACACCGGGGAGCTGTTTTTT.

The rearrangement joins TRBV7-9 to TRBJ1-1, with a weak D call TRBD1 (5 bases). Trimming took 2 bases from V and 6 from J, leaving 10 bases between them. This CDR3 comprises 13 residues. Germline CDR1 and CDR2: SEHNR and FQNEAQ (reference sequence). The CDR3 nucleotides read TGTGCCAGCAGCTTAAGCAGGGAACCTGAAGCTTTCTTT. Its protein product is CASSLSREPEAFF. The full variable domain, in which reference TRBV7-9 and TRBJ1-1 provide the parts outside the CDR3, is DTGVSQNPRHKITKRGQNVTFRCDPISEHNRLYWYRQTLGQGPEFLTYFQNEAQLEKSRLLSDRFSAERPKGSFSTLEIQRTEQGDSAMYLCASSLSREPEAFFGQGTRLTVV.

J is TRBJ1-6 and V is TRBV7-8; the D is unclear. CDR1 is SGHVS, CDR2 FQNEAQ, per germline. V gave up 1 base and J gave up 7 bases, with 8 bases separating them. The CDR3 has 14 amino acids. The DNA for the CDR3 is TGTGCCAGCAGCTTAGAAAGGTCCAATTCACCCCTCCACTTT. Translation gives CASSLERSNSPLHF.

Here the CDR3 DNA reads TGTGCCAGCATACGGAACACTGAAGCTTTCTTT. The encoded protein is CASIRNTEAFF. The chain recombines TRBV6-1 with TRBJ1-1; D ambiguous. Germline V lookup: CDR1 MNHNS, CDR2 SASEGT. V was cut by 7 bases and J by 1 base, with 4 bases left in between. The CDR3 is 11 residues long.

This chain uses TRBV2 with TRBJ2-7; D gene unclear. Looked up from germline, CDR1 is SNHLY and CDR2 is FYNNEI. The CDR3 contains 14 residues. With 3 bases removed from V and 0 bases from J, the gap between germline ends came to 9 bases. CDR3 bases: TGTGCCAGCAGTGATAGGGTCAGCTCCTACGAGCAGTACTTC. Translating gives CASSDRVSSYEQYF.

The V gene is TRBV6-1, the J gene TRBJ1-3; D is uncertain. Trimming stripped 7 bases from V and 4 bases from J, with 14 bases between. Germline V gives CDR1 MNHNS, CDR2 SASEGT. This CDR3 is built from 14 residues. CDR3 DNA sequence: TGTGCCAGCAATCTTTGGGTGTACGGAAACACCATATATTTT. Translating it yields CASNLWVYGNTIYF.

The V and J genes are TRBV19 and TRBJ2-5, with D perhaps TRBD1 (6 bases). Trimming took off 6 bases at V and 2 bases at J, with 13 bases between the two ends. Per germline, CDR1 LNHDA and CDR2 SQIVND (reference sequence). CDR3 size: 14 residues. CDR3 region: CASRHQGLQETQYF. For the CDR3, the DNA is TGTGCCAGTAGGCACCAGGGGTTGCAAGAGACCCAGTACTTC.

The chain recombines TRBV7-9 with TRBJ2-5; possible D gene TRBD1, 6 bases. Germline lookup yields CDR1 SEHNR and CDR2 FQNEAQ (reference sequence). This CDR3 has 15 residues. Deletions cut 1 base from V and 6 bases from J, with 15 bases between. The CDR3 DNA reads TGTGCCAGCAGCTTAGGAGGAGGACAGAGACAGACCCAGTACTTC. It encodes CASSLGGGQRQTQYF.

The V call is TRBV11-2, the J call TRBJ2-5; a possible D gene is TRBD2 (6 bases). The CDR3 spans 13 residues. From germline, CDR1 is SGHAT and CDR2 FQNNGV. Trimming shortened V by 1 base and J by 3 bases, and 6 bases separated the two germline ends. CDR3 sequence reads: CASSLGLEETQYF. Written as DNA, the CDR3 is TGTGCCAGCAGCTTAGGACTAGAAGAGACCCAGTACTTC. Complete variable domain (other parts from reference TRBV11-2 and TRBJ2-5): EAGVAQSPRYKIIEKRQSVAFWCNPISGHATLYWYQQILGQGPKLLIQFQNNGVVDDSQLPKDRFSAERLKGVDSTLKIQPAKLEDSAVYLCASSLGLEETQYFGPGTRLLVL.

This clone was recorded a few times. In nucleotides, the CDR3 is TGTGCCAGTAGTATGGGACCAGACCGTAGCAATCAGCCCCAGCATTTT. Translating gives CASSMGPDRSNQPQHF. The V call is TRBV19, the J call TRBJ1-5; possibly TRBD1 for D (5 bases). The germline gives CDR1 LNHDA, CDR2 SQIVND (reference sequence). The V and J ends lost 3 bases and 0 bases respectively, with 12 bases between them. The CDR3 extends over 16 amino acids. The variable domain in full, with the rest retrieved from reference TRBV19 and TRBJ1-5, is DGGITQSPKYLFRKEGQNVTLSCEQNLNHDAMYWYRQDPGQGLRLIYYSQIVNDFQKGDIAEGYSVSREKKESFPLTVTSAQKNPTAFYLCASSMGPDRSNQPQHFGDGTRLSIL.

V usage is TRBV18 and J usage is TRBJ1-2; D is undetermined. CDR1 and CDR2 (germline): KGHSH, LQKENI. The length of the CDR3 is 14 residues. V was shortened by 3 bases and J by 5 bases, with 13 bases between the two germline ends. This chain's CDR3 is CASSPPTRVYGYTF. CDR3 DNA sequence: TGTGCCAGCTCACCTCCGACAAGGGTGTATGGCTACACCTTC.

The rearrangement uses TRBV4-2 and TRBJ2-7, with D tentatively TRBD1 or TRBD2 (5 bases each). Germline loops: CDR1 LGHNA, CDR2 YNFKEQ. V lost 0 bases, J lost 3 bases, and 9 bases lay in between. This CDR3 region has 14 residues. The CDR3 coding sequence is TGTGCCAGCAGCCAAGACAGGGAGAACTACGAGCAGTACTTC. Its translation: CASSQDRENYEQYF.

The chain has TRBV7-2 and TRBJ2-7, with 10 nucleotides matching TRBD1. The CDR3 loop spans 17 amino acids. Germline V CDR1 and CDR2: SGHTA, FQGNSA. J gave up 3 bases and V 1 base, and 9 bases lay outside the gene matches. The CDR3 loop reads CASSLELETGGFYEQYF. The CDR3 nucleotides are TGTGCCAGCAGCTTAGAGCTAGAGACAGGGGGCTTCTACGAGCAGTACTTC.

This chain links TRBV18 with TRBJ2-5, with 7 bases identical to TRBD1. Looked up from germline, CDR1 is KGHSH and CDR2 is LQKENI. The V gene end was trimmed by 6 bases and the J gene end by 2 bases; junction bases not matched to a gene: 3. This CDR3 spans 13 amino acids. The CDR3 region has the DNA TGTGCCAGCTCCGAACAGGGGCAAGAGACCCAGTACTTC. Its protein is CASSEQGQETQYF.